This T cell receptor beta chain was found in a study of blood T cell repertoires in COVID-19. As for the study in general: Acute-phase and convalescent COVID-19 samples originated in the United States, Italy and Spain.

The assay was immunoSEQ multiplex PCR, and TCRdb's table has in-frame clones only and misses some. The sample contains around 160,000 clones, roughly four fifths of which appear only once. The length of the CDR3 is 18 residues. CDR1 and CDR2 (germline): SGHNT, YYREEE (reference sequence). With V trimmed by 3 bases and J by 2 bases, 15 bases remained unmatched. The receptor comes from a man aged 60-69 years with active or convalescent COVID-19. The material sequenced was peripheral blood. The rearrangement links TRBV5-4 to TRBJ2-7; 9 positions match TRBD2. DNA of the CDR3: TGTGCCAGCAGCTCCGGGGGCCATAGCGGGAGTTTAGCCTACGAGCAGTACTTC. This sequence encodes CASSSGGHSGSLAYEQYF.